Here is one T cell receptor (beta chain) with its context. Its specificity is unknown. These data belong to a study of identifying expanded T cells in peripheral blood. Study conclusions and caveats: Approximately two-week clone count variance significantly increased as total template count grew. Over two and four weeks, about 15 and 19 clones changed, versus more than 1 between replicates.

The CDR3 has 14 residues. The germline V gene encodes CDR1 MNHNY and CDR2 SVGAGI (reference sequence). V gave up 6 bases and J gave up 0 bases, with 10 bases separating them. Produced via immunoSEQ multiplex PCR; TCRdb's table is partial and in-frame only. The sample includes about 85,000 clones, approximately 90% of them seen just once. What was sequenced was blood. V gene TRBV6-6 combines with J gene TRBJ2-3, with D uncertain. This receptor was identified in a person aged 18-70 years in good health. The CDR3 nucleotides read TGTGCCAGCAGACGACTGGAAAGCACAGATACGCAGTATTTT. Translated, it gives CASRRLESTDTQYF.